The 9 T cell receptor beta chains below come from one sample, sequenced in a study of blood T cell repertoires in COVID-19. Assay: immunoSEQ multiplex PCR; the TCRdb copy retains only in-frame clones and omits some. The data contain over 250,000 clones, approximately 90% of them singletons. Material for sequencing was PBMCs or T cells enriched from blood (not recorded which). Receptor source: a woman aged 55-69 years in a cohort exposed to, infected with or recovered from COVID-19 (not recorded which).

This rearrangement joins TRBV4-3 to TRBJ2-2; possibly TRBD2 for D (6 bases). CDR3 size: 17 residues. Germline V CDR1 and CDR2: LGHNA, YSLEER. V was shortened by 0 bases and J by 7 bases, with 18 bases between the two germline ends. CDR3 amino acids: CASSQDGRQGIGGELFF. CDR3 bases: TGCGCCAGCAGCCAAGATGGGAGGCAGGGCATTGGCGGGGAGCTGTTTTTT.

The chain recombines TRBV6-5 with TRBJ1-2; 9 nucleotides align to TRBD1. The germline gives CDR1 MNHEY, CDR2 SVGAGI. The J segment lost 8 bases and the V segment lost 6 bases, leaving 7 bases of the junction unmatched. The CDR3 sequence is 13 residues long. The DNA of the CDR3 is TGTGCCAGCAGAATACAGGGGGCCGGCGGCTACACCTTC. Its protein product is CASRIQGAGGYTF.

The chain couples TRBV7-2 to TRBJ1-2, with 8 bases matching TRBD1. The CDR3 spans 13 residues. The germline V gene encodes CDR1 SGHTA and CDR2 FQGNSA. Unmatched junction bases numbered 6, after V lost 5 bases and J lost 7 bases. In DNA form, the CDR3 reads TGTGCCAGCAGCCTGGACAGGGTCAGTGGCTACACCTTC. It translates to CASSLDRVSGYTF.

In its sample, this clone was seen a few times. The CDR3: CASRSVQGIMAQPQHF. The CDR3 DNA follows: TGTGCCAGCAGATCCGTCCAGGGTATAATGGCTCAGCCCCAGCATTTT. The rearrangement links TRBV28 to TRBJ1-5; D is perhaps TRBD1 (5 bases). The germline gives CDR1 MDHEN, CDR2 SYDVKM. The ends were cut back, 6 bases at V and 6 bases at J, with 21 bases in the middle. The CDR3 consists of 16 residues.

This clone was recorded many times. This chain links TRBV18 with TRBJ2-1; TRBD2 agrees at 12 bases. The V segment lost 0 bases and the J segment 4 bases; nucleotides outside the gene matches: 7. The V gene's germline CDR1 is KGHSH and CDR2 LQKENI. The CDR3 spans 18 residues. CDR3 in DNA: TGTGCCAGCTCACCACCGACGACTAGCGGGAGATCGTACAATGAGCAGTTCTTC. Translated, it gives CASSPPTTSGRSYNEQFF.

The chain combines TRBV10-3 with TRBJ1-2; no definite D call. V was shortened by 6 bases and J by 5 bases, with 13 bases between the two germline ends. The germline V gene has CDR1 ENHRY and CDR2 SYGVKD. The CDR3 is 13 residues long. DNA of the CDR3: TGTGCCATCAGCGACGGGAATCCTTATGGCTACACCTTC. As protein: CAISDGNPYGYTF.

The chain couples TRBV9 to TRBJ2-6; no reliable D call. The CDR3 is 16 residues long. Trimming took 2 bases from V and 0 from J, leaving 9 bases between them. Germline CDR1 is SGDLS and CDR2 is YYNGEE. The CDR3 nucleotides are TGTGCCAGCAGCGTTTGGCCCACCTCTGGGGCCAACGTCCTGACTTTC. It encodes CASSVWPTSGANVLTF.

The rearrangement links TRBV5-6 to TRBJ2-4, with D unresolved. V was pared by 0 bases and J by 0 bases, with 7 bases between. Germline-derived CDR1 and CDR2 are SGHDT and YYEEEE. CDR3 length: 15 residues. The CDR3 sequence is CASSLGALAKNIQYF. The CDR3 DNA reads TGTGCCAGCAGCTTGGGGGCTCTAGCCAAAAACATTCAGTACTTC.

This sequence joins TRBV19 and TRBJ1-3, with 8 bases fitting TRBD1. The CDR3 runs to 14 residues. Germline CDR1 reads LNHDA; CDR2 reads SQIVND (reference sequence). V shed 7 bases and J 3 bases; nucleotides not matched to a gene: 5. The CDR3 is CASTPDRVGNTIYF. DNA of the CDR3: TGTGCCAGTACCCCGGACAGGGTTGGAAACACCATATATTTT.